The 26 T cell receptor beta chains reported below all come from one sample, sequenced in a study of shared clonotypes between healthy human individuals. Profiling relied on immunoSEQ multiplex PCR, and the TCRdb table lists in-frame clones only, not all of them. In the table there are approximately 82,000 clones, about 61% of which are singletons. Sequenced: memory CD8+ T cells sorted from blood. Subset specified: CD45RO+ cells pooled with CCR7-negative TemRA cells. The receptors come from a man aged 30-40 years in good health.

In its sample, this clone was seen a few times. The rearrangement joins TRBV7-2 to TRBJ2-3; 10 bases map to TRBD2. Germline V CDR1 and CDR2: SGHTA, FQGNSA. V was clipped by 0 bases and J by 4 bases; unmatched bases: 7. The CDR3 is made up of 17 amino acids. The CDR3 DNA is TGTGCCAGCAGCTTAGCCGCTAGCGGGAGTGAAGCAGATACGCAGTATTTT. This encodes CASSLAASGSEADTQYF.

This clone was picked up a small number of times. V usage is TRBV15 and J usage is TRBJ2-3; D not certain. Germline V gene sequence: CDR1 LNHNV, CDR2 YYDKDF (reference sequence). There are 14 residues in the CDR3. V gave up 0 bases and J gave up 2 bases, with 6 bases separating them. CDR3 coding DNA: TGTGCCACCAGCAGAGATACGTTCACAGATACGCAGTATTTT. Residues: CATSRDTFTDTQYF.

This clone was recorded many times. J is TRBJ2-3 and V is TRBV6-4, with 9 bases aligning to TRBD2. V was pared by 3 bases and J by 4 bases, with 5 bases of the junction left unmatched. In germline, CDR1 is MRHNA, CDR2 SNTAGT. The CDR3 runs to 15 residues. The CDR3 DNA reads TGTGCCAGCAGTGAAGGGGCGGGAGGGCCAGATACGCAGTATTTT. Its translation is CASSEGAGGPDTQYF.

The CDR3 DNA reads as TGCGCCAGCAGCAGAGACGCGGGAGACTACGAGCAGTACTTC. Translating it yields CASSRDAGDYEQYF. This chain joins TRBV4-1 and TRBJ2-7, with 7 bases identical to TRBD2. V trimming: 5 bases; J trimming: 3 bases; junction bases outside the gene matches: 7. Germline V gene sequence: CDR1 MGHRA, CDR2 YSYEKL. This CDR3 is built from 14 residues.

The chain is built from TRBV25-1 and TRBJ2-5; TRBD1 aligns across 7 bases. Per the germline V gene, CDR1 is MGHDK and CDR2 is SYGVNS. The J segment lost 5 bases and the V segment lost 5 bases, leaving 5 bases of the junction unmatched. This CDR3 comprises 13 residues. The CDR3 DNA follows: TGTGCCAGCAGTTCGGGACAGTTTGAGACCCAGTACTTC. As protein: CASSSGQFETQYF. The full variable domain, completed using reference TRBV25-1 and TRBJ2-5, is EADIYQTPRYLVIGTGKKITLECSQTMGHDKMYWYQQDPGMELHLIHYSYGVNSTEKGDLSSESTVSRIRTEHFPLTLESARPSHTSQYLCASSSGQFETQYFGPGTRLLVL.

As regards this clone: A far larger clone is just one base off, so this is likely a read error. The chain links TRBV6-1 to TRBJ2-7, with D tentatively TRBD2 (5 bases). Germline CDR1 is MNHNS and CDR2 is SASEGT. This CDR3 has 15 residues. Trimming stripped 2 bases from V and 6 bases from J, with 17 bases between. CDR3 protein: CASSEQGSGEREQYF. CDR3 nucleotides: TGTGCCAGCAGTGAACAAGGCTCCGGGGAGCGCGAGCAGTACTTC.

V gene TRBV5-1 combines with J gene TRBJ1-1; the D gene is possibly TRBD1 (6 bases). The V end was cut by 4 bases, the J end by 4 bases, with 14 bases between. The CDR3 runs to 14 residues. Germline V gives CDR1 SGHRS, CDR2 YFSETQ. CDR3 amino acids: CASSGGGASTEAFF. The DNA of the CDR3 is TGCGCCAGCAGCGGAGGGGGGGCGTCCACTGAAGCTTTCTTT.

This clone has a handful of counts. This chain joins TRBV25-1 and TRBJ1-1, with 7 bases matching TRBD1. This CDR3 has 12 amino acids. The germline CDR1 and CDR2 sequences are MGHDK and SYGVNS. V gave up 1 base and J gave up 7 bases; unmatched junction bases: 0. The CDR3: CASSESGGEAFF. CDR3 coding DNA: TGTGCCAGCAGTGAATCAGGGGGTGAAGCTTTCTTT.

This clone was observed a handful of times. The chain combines TRBV10-1 with TRBJ2-5; perhaps TRBD1 as D (5 bases). Germline CDR1 is WNHNN and CDR2 is SYGVQD (reference sequence). This CDR3 has 14 residues. Deletions cut 3 bases from V and 6 bases from J, with 14 bases between. CDR3 residues: CASSDVQGTQTQYF. In nucleotides, the CDR3 is TGCGCCAGCAGTGATGTCCAGGGTACACAGACCCAGTACTTC.

This sequence joins TRBV7-9 and TRBJ2-5; 10 bases agree with TRBD1. CDR1 and CDR2 from the germline V gene are SEHNR and FQNEAQ (reference sequence). The CDR3 covers 15 residues. V lost 5 bases, J lost 5 bases, and 8 bases stayed unmatched. The CDR3 DNA follows: TGTGCCAGCAGCCTTACCGGACAGGGGGTGGAGACCCAGTACTTC. This translates into CASSLTGQGVETQYF.

The chain is built from TRBV6-1 and TRBJ2-6, with TRBD1 identical over 11 bases. Unmatched junction bases numbered 11, after V lost 3 bases and J lost 4 bases. Per germline, CDR1 MNHNS and CDR2 SASEGT. CDR3 length: 19 residues. In nucleotides, the CDR3 is TGTGCCAGCAGTGACTGGGACAGGGGGACCCGGCGGGGGGCCAACGTCCTGACTTTC. Translating it yields CASSDWDRGTRRGANVLTF.

Remarks on this clone: One end of the junction fails to match germline, which may point to a read error. The chain carries TRBV6-1 and TRBJ1-4, with a weak D call TRBD1 (5 bases). The germline CDR1 and CDR2 sequences are MNHNS and SASEGT. The CDR3 spans 12 residues. The CDR3 DNA reads as TGTGCCAGCAGTACGAAGAATATGGTCAGGGACTTT. Translated, it gives CASSTKNMVRDF.

The chain employs TRBV4-3 and TRBJ2-5; 9 nucleotides align to TRBD2. Germline CDR1 and CDR2: LGHNA and YSLEER. CDR3 size: 16 residues. V shed 4 bases, J shed 4 bases, and the junction held 10 bases outside the gene matches. CDR3 DNA sequence: TGCGCCAGCAGCCCTACCTTAGCGGGAGAGGCAGAGACCCAGTACTTC. Protein product: CASSPTLAGEAETQYF.

This rearrangement joins TRBV6-1 to TRBJ2-1; D possibly corresponds to TRBD1 (5 bases). V dropped 7 bases and J dropped 6 bases, with 16 bases sitting between them. The CDR3 is made up of 14 amino acids. Germline lookup yields CDR1 MNHNS and CDR2 SASEGT. CDR3 protein: CASIPDRTRNEQFF. The CDR3 DNA is TGTGCCAGCATCCCCGACAGAACCCGCAATGAGCAGTTCTTC.

The chain recombines TRBV7-9 with TRBJ2-3; no definite D call. Between the trimmed V and J ends, which lost 1 base and 4 bases, there was a span of 12 bases. The CDR3 runs 15 residues. Looked up from germline, CDR1 is SEHNR and CDR2 is FQNEAQ (reference sequence). In DNA, the CDR3 is TGTGCCAGCAGCTTAGATTTGTACGATTCAGATACGCAGTATTTT. It is translated as CASSLDLYDSDTQYF. The full variable domain, its missing parts supplied by reference TRBV7-9 and TRBJ2-3, is DTGVSQNPRHKITKRGQNVTFRCDPISEHNRLYWYRQTLGQGPEFLTYFQNEAQLEKSRLLSDRFSAERPKGSFSTLEIQRTEQGDSAMYLCASSLDLYDSDTQYFGPGTRLTVL.

The J gene is TRBJ2-7, the V gene TRBV2; 8 bases are a match to TRBD1. The junction had 16 bases not matched to a gene; V was cut back by 6 bases and J by 6 bases. Per the germline V gene, CDR1 is SNHLY and CDR2 is FYNNEI. This CDR3 region has 16 residues. CDR3 coding DNA: TGTGCCAGCAGGACGACCCGGGACAGGTCTAGTAGCGAGCAGTACTTC. Its protein product is CASRTTRDRSSSEQYF.

The J gene is TRBJ2-2, the V gene TRBV7-6; 10 nucleotides align to TRBD1. Germline CDR1 reads SGHVS; CDR2 reads FNYEAQ. Trimming removed 5 bases from V and 9 bases from J; junction bases left unmatched: 12. CDR3 size: 16 residues. CDR3 protein: CASSPRDRGQVWELFF. The DNA for the CDR3 is TGTGCCAGCAGCCCAAGGGACAGGGGACAGGTTTGGGAGCTGTTTTTT.

This sequence joins TRBV27 and TRBJ1-4, with TRBD1 as a possible D gene (5 bases). The germline CDR1 and CDR2 sequences are MNHEY and SMNVEV (reference sequence). The length of the CDR3 is 14 residues. Trimming left V 6 bases short and J 3 bases short, with 11 bases between. The CDR3 region has the DNA TGTGCCAGCAGCTTTGACAGATCTAATGAAAAACTGTTTTTT. This translates into CASSFDRSNEKLFF.

This clone was observed a few times. The CDR3 loop is CASSLGLAGALEQFF. For the CDR3, the DNA is TGTGCCAGCAGCCTGGGACTAGCGGGAGCCCTCGAGCAGTTCTTC. V gene TRBV28 combines with J gene TRBJ2-1; TRBD2 aligns across 14 bases. J was trimmed by 10 bases and V by 6 bases; bases with no gene match: 8. CDR3 length: 15 residues. CDR1 and CDR2 (germline): MDHEN, SYDVKM.

The chain links TRBV21-1 to TRBJ2-7; no DNA check was done on the table's D call, TRBD1. TRBV21-1 is recorded as a pseudogene. CDR3 size: 11 residues. The CDR3 DNA reads as TGTGCCATCAGGGCCGATTACGAGCAGTACTTC. It encodes CAIRADYEQYF.

V usage is TRBV7-2 and J usage is TRBJ2-1, with D possibly TRBD2 on 6 matching bases. Germline V lookup: CDR1 SGHTA, CDR2 FQGNSA. The CDR3 length is 12 residues. V lost 5 bases and J lost 6, with 8 bases in between. As DNA, the CDR3 is TGTGCCAGCAGCCGGGAGTTCAATGAGCAGTTCTTC. Translation gives CASSREFNEQFF.

This rearrangement joins TRBV9 to TRBJ2-1, with a tentative D call TRBD1 (6 bases). Between the trimmed V and J ends, which lost 4 bases and 4 bases, there was a span of 18 bases. This CDR3 comprises 16 residues. Germline lookup yields CDR1 SGDLS and CDR2 YYNGEE. CDR3 protein: CASSPPRGRSYNEQFF. In DNA, the CDR3 is TGTGCCAGCAGCCCACCCAGGGGACGATCTTACAATGAGCAGTTCTTC.

J is TRBJ2-7 and V is TRBV28; D unresolved. The germline gives CDR1 MDHEN, CDR2 SYDVKM. The CDR3 is made up of 12 amino acids. The V end lost 5 bases, the J end lost 4 bases, and 9 bases lay between the germline ends. The CDR3 bases are TGTGCCAGCAGTCCACTTCATTACGAGCAGTACTTC. The encoded protein is CASSPLHYEQYF.

The CDR3 bases are TGCAGCGTCGAGGTATTGGGCGGGGGTGGCTACACCTTC. It codes for CSVEVLGGGGYTF. The rearrangement uses TRBV29-1 and TRBJ1-2; D might be TRBD1 (5 bases). Trimming left V 6 bases short and J 7 bases short, with 18 bases between. This CDR3 spans 13 amino acids. Germline CDR1 is SQVTM and CDR2 is ANQGSEA.

The chain joins TRBV28 to TRBJ2-7, with D perhaps matching TRBD1 or TRBD2 (5 bases each). The CDR3 length is 16 residues. The V end lost 3 bases, the J end lost 1 base, and 16 bases lay between the germline ends. Per the germline V gene, CDR1 is MDHEN and CDR2 is SYDVKM. CDR3 sequence: CASSFLGETRSYEQYF. In DNA form, the CDR3 reads TGTGCCAGCAGTTTTCTAGGGGAGACGAGGTCCTACGAGCAGTACTTC.

V usage is TRBV29-1 and J usage is TRBJ2-1; 8 bases match TRBD2. The CDR3 has 12 residues. The germline V gene has CDR1 SQVTM and CDR2 ANQGSEA. The V segment lost 5 bases and the J segment 8 bases; nucleotides outside the gene matches: 5. The CDR3 spells CSVLGLADEQFF. CDR3 nucleotides: TGCAGCGTTCTCGGACTAGCCGATGAGCAGTTCTTC.